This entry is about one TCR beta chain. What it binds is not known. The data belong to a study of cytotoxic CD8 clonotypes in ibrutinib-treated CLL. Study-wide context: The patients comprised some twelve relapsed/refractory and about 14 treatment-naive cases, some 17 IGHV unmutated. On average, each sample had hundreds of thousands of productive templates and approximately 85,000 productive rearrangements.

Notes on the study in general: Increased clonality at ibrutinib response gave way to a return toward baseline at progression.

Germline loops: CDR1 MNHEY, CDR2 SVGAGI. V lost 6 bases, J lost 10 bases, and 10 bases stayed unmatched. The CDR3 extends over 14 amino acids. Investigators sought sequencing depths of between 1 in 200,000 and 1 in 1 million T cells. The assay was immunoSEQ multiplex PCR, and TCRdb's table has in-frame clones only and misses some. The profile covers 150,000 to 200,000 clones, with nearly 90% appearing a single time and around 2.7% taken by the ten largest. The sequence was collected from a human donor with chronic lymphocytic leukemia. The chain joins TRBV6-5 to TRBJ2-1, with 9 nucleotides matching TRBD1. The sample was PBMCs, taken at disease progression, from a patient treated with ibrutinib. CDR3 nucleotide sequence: TGTGCCAGCAGACGGACAGGGGATGGAAGGGAGCAGTTCTTC. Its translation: CASRRTGDGREQFF.